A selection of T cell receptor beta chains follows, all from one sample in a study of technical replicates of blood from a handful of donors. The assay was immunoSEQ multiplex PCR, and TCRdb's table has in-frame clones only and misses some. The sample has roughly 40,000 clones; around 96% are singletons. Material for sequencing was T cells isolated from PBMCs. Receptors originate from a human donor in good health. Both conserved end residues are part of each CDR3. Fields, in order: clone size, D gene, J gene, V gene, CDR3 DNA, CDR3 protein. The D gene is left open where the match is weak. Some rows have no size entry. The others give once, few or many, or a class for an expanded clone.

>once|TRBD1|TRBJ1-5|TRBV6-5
TGTGCCAGCAGCGGACAGGGTGGGCAGCCCCAGCATTTT
CASSGQGGQPQHF
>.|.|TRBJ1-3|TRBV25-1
TGTGCCAGCAGTGAATTGTCAGGGAGAAACACCATATATTTT
CASSELSGRNTIYF
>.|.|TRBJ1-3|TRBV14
TGTGCCAGCAGCCAAAATTTTGGCAACTCTGGAAACACCATATATTTT
CASSQNFGNSGNTIYF
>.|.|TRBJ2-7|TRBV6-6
TGTGCCAGCGTTGGCAGGGATTTCGAGCAGTACTTC
CASVGRDFEQYF
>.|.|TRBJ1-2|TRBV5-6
TGTGCCAGCAGCCCGGCCCAGGTTTTTGGCTACACCTTC
CASSPAQVFGYTF
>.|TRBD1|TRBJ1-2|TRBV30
TGTGCCTGGAGACGTGGGACAGGGGGCAGCTACACCTTC
CAWRRGTGGSYTF
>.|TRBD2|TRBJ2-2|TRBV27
TGTGCCAGCAGTCCGTCACCCAGTAGCGGGAGGATTGCCGGGGAGCTGTTTTTT
CASSPSPSSGRIAGELFF
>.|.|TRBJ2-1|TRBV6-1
TGTGCCAGCAGTGAAACAGGGCCCTACAATGAGCAGTTCTTC
CASSETGPYNEQFF
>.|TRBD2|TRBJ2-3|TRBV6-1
TGTGCCAGCAGTGGACTAGCGGGAACAGATACGCAGTATTTT
CASSGLAGTDTQYF
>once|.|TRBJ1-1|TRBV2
TGTGCCGGGAGCCTGGACGGACTGAACACTGAAGCTTTCTTT
CAGSLDGLNTEAFF
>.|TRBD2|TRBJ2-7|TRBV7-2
TGTGCCAGCAGCTTAGGGGACTATACCTACGAGCAGTACTTC
CASSLGDYTYEQYF
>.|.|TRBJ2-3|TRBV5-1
TGCGCCAGCAGCTTACAAGATACGCAGTATTTT
CASSLQDTQYF
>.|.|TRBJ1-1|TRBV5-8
TGTGCCAGCAGATTGGGGGGAGGTCCTGAAGCTTTCTTT
CASRLGGGPEAFF
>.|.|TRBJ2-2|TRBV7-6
TGTGCCAGCAGCGACATAGTTAGCGGCACCGGGGAGCTGTTTTTT
CASSDIVSGTGELFF
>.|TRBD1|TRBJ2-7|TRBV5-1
TGCGCCAGCAGCTTTCTTCAGGGACAGGGGGCCTACGAGCAGTACTTC
CASSFLQGQGAYEQYF